This is a list of T cell receptor beta chains from one sample in a study of control samples from healthy donors and cancer patients. Repertoires were generated with immunoSEQ multiplex PCR, while TCRdb's copy carries only in-frame clones and drops some. The sample lists about 68,000 clones; under 85% were seen once. Sequencing was carried out using blood. The receptors derive from a man aged 55-75 years in good health. Both conserved end residues are part of each CDR3. The order of the fields is clone size, J gene, D gene, V gene, CDR3 DNA, CDR3 protein. D genes are given only for firm matches. Rows may omit the clone size; those that give it use once, few, many or a size class.

. TRBJ2-7 . TRBV7-2 TGTGCCAGCAGCTTCCCGGGGGAAGCCGTCGAGCAGTACTTC CASSFPGEAVEQYF
. TRBJ2-7 . TRBV27 TGTGCAGTCCACCCGGGGGATAAACCCTACGAGCAGTACTTC CAVHPGDKPYEQYF
. TRBJ2-1 . TRBV4-2 TGTGCCAGCAGCCAAGATTCGGTCAATCGATACAATGAGCAGTTCTTC CASSQDSVNRYNEQFF
. TRBJ2-5 . TRBV21-1 . CASSKVGAGSEETQYF
. TRBJ2-7 . TRBV5-5 TGTGCCAGCAGCTTGGGGACCTACGAGCAGTACTTC CASSLGTYEQYF
. TRBJ1-6 . TRBV10-3 TGTGCCATCAGTGAAGGTCAAATTAATTCACCCCTCCACTTT CAISEGQINSPLHF
. TRBJ2-2 TRBD2 TRBV24-1 TGTGCCACCAGTGATCCGCTGGCGGGAGGGATGAACACCGGGGAGCTGTTTTTT CATSDPLAGGMNTGELFF
medium-sized TRBJ1-6 . TRBV28 TGTGCCAGCAGTTTACAGAGCCCTAATTCACCCCTCCACTTT CASSLQSPNSPLHF
. TRBJ2-1 . TRBV7-2 TGTGCCAGCAGCTTAGAGGGGACTGATTACTACAATGAGCAGTTCTTC CASSLEGTDYYNEQFF
few TRBJ2-2 TRBD2 TRBV19 TGTGCCAGTAACCACGGGGGGGATGGGGAGCTGTTTTTT CASNHGGDGELFF
. TRBJ2-3 TRBD1 TRBV19 TGTGCCAGTAGTATAGGGGGACAGGGGGTCACAGATACGCAGTATTTT CASSIGGQGVTDTQYF
. TRBJ2-7 TRBD1 TRBV6-6 TGTGCCAGCAGTTACTACGGGACAGGGACCTACGAGCAGTACTTC CASSYYGTGTYEQYF
. TRBJ2-1 TRBD2 TRBV6-2/TRBV6-3 TGTGCCAGCAGTTACGTAGCGGGAATCTCCTACAATGAGCAGTTCTTC CASSYVAGISYNEQFF
. TRBJ1-3 TRBD1 TRBV18 TGTGCCAGCTCACCAAAAGGACAGGGATTGGGAAACACCATATATTTT CASSPKGQGLGNTIYF
. TRBJ1-5 . TRBV9 TGTGCCAGCAGCGTAGGGGCAGGGCTCCTCTCAGGGGAGCCCCAGCATTTT CASSVGAGLLSGEPQHF
. TRBJ1-6 . TRBV18 TGTGCCAGCTCTGAGATGCCCTATAATTCACCCCTCCACTTT CASSEMPYNSPLHF
. TRBJ1-1 . TRBV11-2 TGTGCCAGCAGCGCTGAGCGGGCTGAAGCTTTCTTT CASSAERAEAFF
. TRBJ2-1 . TRBV2 TGTGCCAGCAGTGACATGTTCCTGCCGGGGGAGCAGTTCTTC CASSDMFLPGEQFF
. TRBJ2-5 TRBD1 TRBV11-2 TGTGCCAGCAGCCAAGGACAGGGTGCACACCAAGAGACCCAGTACTTC CASSQGQGAHQETQYF
. TRBJ2-3 . TRBV5-5 TGTGCCAGCAGCCCCAGAGAGAAGAGAGATACGCAGTATTTT CASSPREKRDTQYF
once TRBJ2-7 . TRBV5-4 TGTGCCAGCAGCTTGGCCGGCTCCTACGAGCAGTACTTC CASSLAGSYEQYF
. TRBJ2-5 . TRBV7-7 TGTGCCAGCAGCTCCCCGTTAGCGACCCCGGCAGAGACCCAGTACTTC CASSSPLATPAETQYF
. TRBJ2-7 TRBD2 TRBV12-3/TRBV12-4 TGTGCCAGCAAACTAGCGGGAGGTTACGAGCAGTACTTC CASKLAGGYEQYF
. TRBJ2-2 TRBD2 TRBV27 TGTGCCAGCAGTCTCGGGACTAGCGGCGCCGGGGAGCTGTTTTTT CASSLGTSGAGELFF
. TRBJ2-7 TRBD2 TRBV7-9 TGTGCCAGCAGCTTAGCTAGCGGGGTCTACGAGCAGTACTTC CASSLASGVYEQYF
. TRBJ2-1 . TRBV14 TGTGCCAGCAGTAACACGGGTGAGCAGTTCTTC CASSNTGEQFF